Listed below are T cell receptor beta chains from one sample, sequenced in a study of regulatory T cells in long-lasting Graves disease. TCRdb re-analysed the multiplex PCR reads in MiXCR, keeping a single row per CDR3 protein. Seen here are around 460,000 distinct CDR3 sequences, 20% to 25% observed once, and the top ten hold approximately 14%. Sequencing was performed on peripheral blood mononuclear cells (PBMCs), taken when the disease was refractory, from a patient treated with antithyroid drugs. The receptors were sampled from a female donor with Graves disease. Each CDR3 is given without its conserved first and last residue. Each record gives: J gene, clone size, V gene, CDR3 protein. Only part of the rows carry a size: once, few, many, or a class if the clone is expanded.

>TRBJ2-7|.|TRBV12-3/TRBV12-4
ASTLTPDRDGAEQY
>TRBJ1-6|.|TRBV28
ASSKVTAYNSPLH
>TRBJ2-7|many|TRBV28
ASRRETGSSYEQY
>TRBJ2-1|.|TRBV20-1
SARDTVKPGAGARIAQF
>TRBJ1-3|.|TRBV20-1
SARDSSRHPFGNTIY
>TRBJ1-6|.|TRBV27
ASGGWNSPLH
>TRBJ2-7|few|TRBV7-9
ASRPGTGGSYEQY
>TRBJ1-6|.|TRBV5-5
ASSFGIGQGDSPLH
>TRBJ1-2|many|TRBV28
ASSWFGTGSKGYT
>TRBJ2-7|many|TRBV10-3
ATGTGSHEQY
>TRBJ1-1|few|TRBV29-1
SDSEGQGAVGNTEAF
>TRBJ1-1|many|TRBV20-1
SARGGPSNTEAF
>TRBJ1-4|.|TRBV6-1
ASSLSDRTIEKLF
>TRBJ1-1|.|TRBV25-1
ASSEYYGPEAF
>TRBJ1-2|few|TRBV27
ASSSEDRRYT
>TRBJ2-7|.|TRBV7-2
ASSPRAGGRSHEQY
>TRBJ1-2|many|TRBV28
ASRQTGANYGYT
>TRBJ2-3|.|TRBV28
ASSPVLSSKVDTQY
>TRBJ2-5|.|TRBV6-1
ASSHGLAGVQETQY
>TRBJ1-5|many|TRBV28
ASSGEGQGNQPQH
>TRBJ2-7|.|TRBV6-2/TRBV6-3
ASSRVGRAYEQY
>TRBJ1-5|few|TRBV6-1
ASSHQFSRQYSNQPQH
>TRBJ2-5|few|TRBV7-3
ASSLSSGRAGETQY
>TRBJ1-1|few|TRBV7-2
ASSLASAGNTEAF
>TRBJ1-1|many|TRBV29-1
SVDEAF
>TRBJ2-5|few|TRBV6-1
ASRGQGTETQY
>TRBJ2-3|.|TRBV11-2
ASSFVGGGTQQY
>TRBJ2-7|many|TRBV6-1
ASSPLSARGREQY
>TRBJ1-3|many|TRBV12-3/TRBV12-4
ASSLGDGLSGNTIY
>TRBJ2-1|.|TRBV30
AWSPGTDYLHF